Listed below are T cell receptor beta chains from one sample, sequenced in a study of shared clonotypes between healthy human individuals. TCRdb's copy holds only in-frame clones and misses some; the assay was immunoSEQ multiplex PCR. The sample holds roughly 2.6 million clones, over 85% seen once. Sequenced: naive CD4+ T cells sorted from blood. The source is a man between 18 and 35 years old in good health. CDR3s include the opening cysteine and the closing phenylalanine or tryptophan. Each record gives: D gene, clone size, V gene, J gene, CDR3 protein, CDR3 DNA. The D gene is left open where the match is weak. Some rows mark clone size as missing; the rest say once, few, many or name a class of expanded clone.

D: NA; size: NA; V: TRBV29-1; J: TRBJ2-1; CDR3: CSVEDPIHPMIDEQFF; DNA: TGCAGCGTTGAAGATCCCATTCATCCTATGATCGATGAGCAGTTCTTC
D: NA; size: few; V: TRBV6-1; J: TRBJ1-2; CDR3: CASSEALYGYTF; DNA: TGTGCCAGCAGTGAAGCCCTCTATGGCTACACCTTC
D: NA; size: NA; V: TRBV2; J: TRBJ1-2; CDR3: CASSDGAPVGYGYTF; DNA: TGTGCCAGCAGTGACGGGGCCCCGGTCGGCTATGGCTACACCTTC
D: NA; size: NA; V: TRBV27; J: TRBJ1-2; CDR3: CASSYRGTLNYGYTF; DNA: TGTGCCAGCAGTTATCGAGGGACCCTTAACTATGGCTACACCTTC
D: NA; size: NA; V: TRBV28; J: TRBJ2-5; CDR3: CASSLVGGGRQETQYF; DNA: TGTGCCAGCAGTTTAGTAGGGGGGGGTCGTCAAGAGACCCAGTACTTC
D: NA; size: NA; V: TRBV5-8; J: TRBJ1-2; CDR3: CASSGGTFLANYGYTF; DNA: TGTGCCAGCAGCGGGGGAACATTTTTAGCTAACTATGGCTACACCTTC
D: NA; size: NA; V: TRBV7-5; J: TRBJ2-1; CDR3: CARSLELGQGSISGTPKLGNEQFF; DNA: TGTGCCAGAAGCTTAGAACTGGGACAGGGTTCGATTAGCGGGACCCCCAAGCTCGGCAATGAGCAGTTCTTC
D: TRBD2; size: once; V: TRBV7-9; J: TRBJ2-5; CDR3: CASSLGGREETQYF; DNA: TGTGCCAGCAGCTTAGGAGGGAGGGAAGAGACCCAGTACTTC
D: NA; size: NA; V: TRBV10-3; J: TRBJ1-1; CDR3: CAITGGPQGTTEAFF; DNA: TGTGCCATCACAGGTGGACCTCAGGGAACCACTGAAGCTTTCTTT
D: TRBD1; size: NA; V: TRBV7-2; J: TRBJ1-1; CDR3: CASSHSGGDTEAFF; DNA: TGTGCCAGCAGTCATTCAGGGGGGGACACTGAAGCTTTCTTT
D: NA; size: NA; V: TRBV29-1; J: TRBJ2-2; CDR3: CSVEEVTGELFF; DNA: TGCAGCGTTGAGGAAGTTACCGGGGAGCTGTTTTTT
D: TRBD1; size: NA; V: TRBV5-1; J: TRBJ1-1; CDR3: CASSLARSELRGRREAFF; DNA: TGCGCCAGCAGCTTGGCCAGGTCAGAGCTCAGGGGGCGCCGTGAAGCTTTCTTT
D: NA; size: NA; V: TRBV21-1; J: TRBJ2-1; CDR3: CASSTGGNEQFF; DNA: TGTGCCAGCTCGACAGGAGGCAATGAGCAGTTCTTC
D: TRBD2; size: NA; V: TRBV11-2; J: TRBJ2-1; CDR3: CASSLSGSYSYNEQFF; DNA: TGTGCCAGCAGCTTAAGCGGGAGTTACTCCTACAATGAGCAGTTCTTC
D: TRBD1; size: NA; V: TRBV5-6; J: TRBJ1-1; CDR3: CASSLEQGRKAFF; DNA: TGTGCCAGCAGCTTGGAACAGGGGAGGAAAGCTTTCTTT
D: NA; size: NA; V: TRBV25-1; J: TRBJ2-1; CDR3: CASSDEGGNNEQFF; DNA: TGTGCCAGCAGTGATGAGGGCGGAAACAATGAGCAGTTCTTC
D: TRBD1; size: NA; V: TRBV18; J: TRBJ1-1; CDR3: CASSPLRGRGGLNTEAFF; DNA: TGTGCCAGCTCACCATTAAGGGGGCGCGGTGGTTTGAACACTGAAGCTTTCTTT
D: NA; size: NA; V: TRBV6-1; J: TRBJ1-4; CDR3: CASDFRGEKLFF; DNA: TGTGCCAGCGATTTTCGGGGGGAAAAACTGTTTTTT
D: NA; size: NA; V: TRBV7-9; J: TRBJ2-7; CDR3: CASSLIRDEQYF; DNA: TGTGCCAGCAGCTTAATCAGGGACGAGCAGTACTTC
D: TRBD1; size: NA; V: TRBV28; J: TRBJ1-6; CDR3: CASREWGTVDNSPLHF; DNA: TGTGCCAGCAGGGAGTGGGGGACAGTAGATAATTCACCCCTCCACTTT
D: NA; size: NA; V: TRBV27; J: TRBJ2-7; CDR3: CACEGQGIDEQYF; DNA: TGTGCCTGCGAGGGGCAGGGGATCGACGAGCAGTACTTC
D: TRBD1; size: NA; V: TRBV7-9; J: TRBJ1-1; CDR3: CASSSTGGSTEAFF; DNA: TGTGCCAGCAGCTCGACAGGGGGCAGCACTGAAGCTTTCTTT
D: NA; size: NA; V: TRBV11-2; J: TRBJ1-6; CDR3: CASRNQVSNNSPLHF; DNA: TGTGCCAGCAGAAATCAGGTCAGCAATAATTCACCCCTCCACTTT
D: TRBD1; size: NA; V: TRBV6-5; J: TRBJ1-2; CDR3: CASSRTGSVYGYTF; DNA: TGTGCCAGCAGCCGGACAGGGTCGGTCTATGGCTACACCTTC
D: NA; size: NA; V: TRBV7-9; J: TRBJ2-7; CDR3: CASQTGFSSYEQYF; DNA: TGTGCCAGCCAGACAGGTTTCAGCTCCTACGAGCAGTACTTC
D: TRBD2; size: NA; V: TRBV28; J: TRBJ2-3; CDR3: CASSDSGGITDTQYF; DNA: TGTGCCAGCAGTGATAGCGGGGGGATAACAGATACGCAGTATTTT
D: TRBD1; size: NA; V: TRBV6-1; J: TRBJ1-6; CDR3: CASSDPWDRGNSPLHF; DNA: TGTGCCAGCAGTGACCCGTGGGACAGGGGGAATTCACCCCTCCACTTT
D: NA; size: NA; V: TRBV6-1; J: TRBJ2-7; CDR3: CASSEAGYEQYF; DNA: TGTGCCAGCAGTGAAGCAGGCTACGAGCAGTACTTC
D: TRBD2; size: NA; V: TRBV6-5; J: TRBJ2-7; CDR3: CASSYRLAAYEQYF; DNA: TGTGCCAGCAGTTATCGGCTAGCGGCCTACGAGCAGTACTTC
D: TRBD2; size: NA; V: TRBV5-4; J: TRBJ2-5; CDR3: CASSLGSGGYQETQYF; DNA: TGTGCCAGCAGCTTGGGTAGCGGGGGGTACCAAGAGACCCAGTACTTC
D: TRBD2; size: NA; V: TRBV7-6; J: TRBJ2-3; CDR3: CASSPGLLAGGGDTQYF; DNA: TGTGCCAGCAGCCCGGGACTGCTAGCGGGGGGGGGAGATACGCAGTATTTT
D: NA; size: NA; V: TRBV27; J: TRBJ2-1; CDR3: CASSLALTLVSEQFF; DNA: TGTGCCAGCAGTTTAGCGCTAACTTTAGTGAGTGAGCAGTTCTTC
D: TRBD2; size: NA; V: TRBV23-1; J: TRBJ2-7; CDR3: CASSQGTSGYEQYF; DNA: TGCGCCAGCAGTCAAGGGACTAGCGGCTACGAGCAGTACTTC
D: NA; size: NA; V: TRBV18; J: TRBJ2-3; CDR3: CASSPETFSTDTQYF; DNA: TGTGCCAGCTCACCAGAGACTTTTTCCACAGATACGCAGTATTTT
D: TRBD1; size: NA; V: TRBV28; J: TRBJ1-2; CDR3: CASSPDRANYGYTF; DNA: TGTGCCAGCAGTCCGGACAGGGCTAACTATGGCTACACCTTC
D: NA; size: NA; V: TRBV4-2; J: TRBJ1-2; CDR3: CASSHPIGSNYGYTF; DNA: TGTGCCAGCAGCCACCCTATTGGCAGTAACTATGGCTACACCTTC
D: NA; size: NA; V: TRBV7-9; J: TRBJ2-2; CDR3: CASSRWEGTGELFF; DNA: TGTGCCAGCAGCAGATGGGAAGGAACCGGGGAGCTGTTTTTT
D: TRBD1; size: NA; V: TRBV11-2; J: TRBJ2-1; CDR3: CASSFTTGENEQFF; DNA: TGTGCCAGCAGCTTTACGACAGGGGAAAATGAGCAGTTCTTC
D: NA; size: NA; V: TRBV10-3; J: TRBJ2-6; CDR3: CAISALTGGGQSGANVLTF; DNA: TGTGCCATCAGTGCCCTGACGGGTGGGGGTCAATCTGGGGCCAACGTCCTGACTTTC
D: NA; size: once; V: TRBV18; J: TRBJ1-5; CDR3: CASSQGRKDNQPQHF; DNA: TGTGCCAGCTCTCAGGGTAGGAAGGACAATCAGCCCCAGCATTTT
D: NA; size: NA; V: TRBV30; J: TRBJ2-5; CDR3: CASDHRKETQYF; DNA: TGTGCCTCCGATCACCGCAAAGAGACCCAGTACTTC
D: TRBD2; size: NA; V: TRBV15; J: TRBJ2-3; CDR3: CATSRKLAGQSTDTQYF; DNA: TGTGCCACCAGCAGGAAGCTAGCGGGACAAAGCACAGATACGCAGTATTTT
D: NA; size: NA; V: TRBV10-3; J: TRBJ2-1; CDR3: CAISTLKGLLDNEQFF; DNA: TGTGCCATCAGTACCCTGAAGGGCTTATTGGACAATGAGCAGTTCTTC
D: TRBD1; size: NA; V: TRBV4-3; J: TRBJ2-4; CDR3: CASSPGQGRGENIQYF; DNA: TGCGCCAGCAGCCCCGGACAGGGACGAGGTGAAAACATTCAGTACTTC
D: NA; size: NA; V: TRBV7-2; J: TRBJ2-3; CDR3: CASSPAPQRLGDTQYF; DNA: TGTGCCAGCAGCCCGGCCCCACAAAGACTGGGTGATACGCAGTATTTT
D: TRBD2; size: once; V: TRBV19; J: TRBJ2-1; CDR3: CASSIDRWTSSNEQFF; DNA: TGTGCCAGTAGTATAGATCGTTGGACTAGCTCCAATGAGCAGTTCTTC
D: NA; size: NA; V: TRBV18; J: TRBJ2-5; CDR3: CASSPSKGVRQETQYF; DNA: TGTGCCAGCTCACCATCAAAGGGGGTGAGACAAGAGACCCAGTACTTC
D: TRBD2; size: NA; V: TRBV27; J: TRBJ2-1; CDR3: CASSLNGLAGGPHRDNEQFF; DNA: TGTGCCAGCAGTTTAAATGGACTAGCGGGAGGGCCGCATAGGGACAATGAGCAGTTCTTC
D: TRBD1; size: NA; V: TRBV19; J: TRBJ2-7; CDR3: CASSIVAGGTYEQYF; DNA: TGTGCCAGTAGCATAGTGGCAGGGGGTACCTACGAGCAGTACTTC
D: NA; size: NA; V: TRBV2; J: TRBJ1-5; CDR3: CASSRGGQPQHF; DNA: TGTGCCAGCTCCAGGGGCGGTCAGCCCCAGCATTTT
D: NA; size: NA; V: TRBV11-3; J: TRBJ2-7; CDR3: CASSLGRASYEQYF; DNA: TGTGCCAGCAGCTTAGGGCGGGCCTCCTACGAGCAGTACTTC
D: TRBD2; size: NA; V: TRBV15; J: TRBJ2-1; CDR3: CATSSLHLAGASYNEQFF; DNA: TGTGCCACCAGCAGTCTGCACTTAGCGGGAGCCTCCTACAATGAGCAGTTCTTC
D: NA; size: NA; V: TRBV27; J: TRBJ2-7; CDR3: CASSFEPGASYEQYF; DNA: TGTGCCAGCAGTTTTGAACCGGGCGCCTCCTACGAGCAGTACTTC
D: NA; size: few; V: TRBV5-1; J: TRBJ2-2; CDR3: CASSLGSGELFF; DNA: TGCGCCAGCAGCTTGGGATCCGGGGAGCTGTTTTTT